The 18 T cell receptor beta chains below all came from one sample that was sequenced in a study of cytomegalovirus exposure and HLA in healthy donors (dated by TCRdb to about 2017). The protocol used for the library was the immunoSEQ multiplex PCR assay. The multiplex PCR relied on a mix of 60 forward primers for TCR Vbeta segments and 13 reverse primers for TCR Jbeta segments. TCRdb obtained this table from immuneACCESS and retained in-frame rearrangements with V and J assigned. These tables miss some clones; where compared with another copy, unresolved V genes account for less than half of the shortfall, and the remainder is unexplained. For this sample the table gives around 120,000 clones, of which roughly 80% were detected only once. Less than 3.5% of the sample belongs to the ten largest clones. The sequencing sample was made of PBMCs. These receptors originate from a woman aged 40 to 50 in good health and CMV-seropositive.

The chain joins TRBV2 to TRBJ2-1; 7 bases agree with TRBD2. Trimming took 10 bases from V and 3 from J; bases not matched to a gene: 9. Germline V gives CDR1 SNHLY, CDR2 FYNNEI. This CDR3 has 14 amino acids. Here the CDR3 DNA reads TGTGCCACCCGGGCGGGAGCCTACTACAATGAGCAGTTCTTC. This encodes CATRAGAYYNEQFF.

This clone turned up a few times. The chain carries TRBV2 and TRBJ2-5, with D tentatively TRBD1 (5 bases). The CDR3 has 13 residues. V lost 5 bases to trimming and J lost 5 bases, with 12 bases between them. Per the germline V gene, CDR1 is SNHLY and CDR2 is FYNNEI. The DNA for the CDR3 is TGTGCCAGCAGTATAGGGGCCCCCGAGACCCAGTACTTC. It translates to CASSIGAPETQYF.

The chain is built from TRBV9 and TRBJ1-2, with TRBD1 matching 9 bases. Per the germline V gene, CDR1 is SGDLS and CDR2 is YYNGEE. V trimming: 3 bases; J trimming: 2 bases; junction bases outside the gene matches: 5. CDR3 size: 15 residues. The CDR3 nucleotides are TGTGCCAGCAGCGCGCGGGACAGGGAAAACTATGGCTACACCTTC. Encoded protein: CASSARDRENYGYTF. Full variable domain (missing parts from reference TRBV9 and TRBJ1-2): DSGVTQTPKHLITATGQRVTLRCSPRSGDLSVYWYQQSLDQGLQFLIQYYNGEERAKGNILERFSAQQFPDLHSELNLSSLELGDSALYFCASSARDRENYGYTFGSGTRLTVV.

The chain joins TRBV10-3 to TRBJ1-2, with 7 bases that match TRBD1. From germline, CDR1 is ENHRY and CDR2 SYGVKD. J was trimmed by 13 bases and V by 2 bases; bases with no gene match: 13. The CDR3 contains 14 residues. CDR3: CAISEGDSGPGGTF. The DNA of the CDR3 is TGTGCCATCAGTGAGGGGGACAGTGGCCCAGGGGGCACCTTC.

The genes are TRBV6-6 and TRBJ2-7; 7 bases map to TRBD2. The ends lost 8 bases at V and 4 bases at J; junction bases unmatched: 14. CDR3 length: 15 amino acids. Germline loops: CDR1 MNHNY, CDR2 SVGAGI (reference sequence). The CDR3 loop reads CASLRLADPSYEQYF. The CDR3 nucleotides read TGTGCCAGCCTAAGACTAGCCGATCCCTCATACGAGCAGTACTTC.

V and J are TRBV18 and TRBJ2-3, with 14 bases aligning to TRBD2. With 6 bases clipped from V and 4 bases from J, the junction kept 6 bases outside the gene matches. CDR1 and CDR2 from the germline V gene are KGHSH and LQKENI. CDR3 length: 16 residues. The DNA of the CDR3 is TGTGCCAGCTCCCAGGGGACTAGCGGGAGTGCAGATACGCAGTATTTT. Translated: CASSQGTSGSADTQYF.

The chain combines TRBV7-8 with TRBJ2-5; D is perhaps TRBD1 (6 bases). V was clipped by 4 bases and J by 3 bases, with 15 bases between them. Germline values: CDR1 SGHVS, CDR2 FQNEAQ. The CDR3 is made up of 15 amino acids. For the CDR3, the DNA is TGTGCCAGCAGCTCCCGTGTCAGGACAGAAGAGACCCAGTACTTC. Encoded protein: CASSSRVRTEETQYF.

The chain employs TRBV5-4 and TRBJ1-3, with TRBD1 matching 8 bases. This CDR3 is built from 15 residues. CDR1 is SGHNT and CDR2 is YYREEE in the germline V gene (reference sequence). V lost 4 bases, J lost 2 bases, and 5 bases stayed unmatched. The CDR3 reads CASSPGGEPGNTIYF. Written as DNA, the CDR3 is TGTGCCAGCAGCCCAGGGGGCGAGCCTGGAAACACCATATATTTT.

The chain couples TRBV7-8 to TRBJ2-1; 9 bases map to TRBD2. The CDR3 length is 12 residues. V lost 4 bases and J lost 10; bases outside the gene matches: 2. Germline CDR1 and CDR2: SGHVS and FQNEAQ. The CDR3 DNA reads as TGTGCCAGCAGCTCCGCGGGGGGGGAGCAGTTCTTC. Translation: CASSSAGGEQFF.

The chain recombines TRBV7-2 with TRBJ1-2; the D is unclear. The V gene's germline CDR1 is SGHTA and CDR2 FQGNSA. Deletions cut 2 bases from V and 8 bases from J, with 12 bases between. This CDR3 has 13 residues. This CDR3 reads CASSLMWGEGYTF. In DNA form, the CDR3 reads TGTGCCAGCAGCTTAATGTGGGGAGAAGGCTACACCTTC.

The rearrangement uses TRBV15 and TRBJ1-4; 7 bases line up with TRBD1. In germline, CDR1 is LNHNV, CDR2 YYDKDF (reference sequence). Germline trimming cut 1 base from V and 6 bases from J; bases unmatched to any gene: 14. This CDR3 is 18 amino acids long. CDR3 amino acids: CATSRVGDRRGWDEKLFF. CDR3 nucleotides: TGTGCCACCAGCAGAGTTGGGGACAGACGGGGCTGGGATGAAAAACTGTTTTTT.

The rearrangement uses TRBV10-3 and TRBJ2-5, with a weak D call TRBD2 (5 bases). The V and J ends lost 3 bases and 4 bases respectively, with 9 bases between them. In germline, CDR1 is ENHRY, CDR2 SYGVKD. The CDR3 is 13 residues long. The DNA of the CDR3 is TGTGCCATCAGTGACGGGGATCGAGAGACCCAGTACTTC. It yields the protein CAISDGDRETQYF.

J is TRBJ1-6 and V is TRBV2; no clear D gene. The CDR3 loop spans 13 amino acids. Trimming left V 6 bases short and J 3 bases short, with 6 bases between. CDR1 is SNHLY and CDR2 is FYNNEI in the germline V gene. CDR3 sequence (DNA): TGTGCCAGCAGACCACTCTATAATTCACCCCTCCACTTT. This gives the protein CASRPLYNSPLHF.

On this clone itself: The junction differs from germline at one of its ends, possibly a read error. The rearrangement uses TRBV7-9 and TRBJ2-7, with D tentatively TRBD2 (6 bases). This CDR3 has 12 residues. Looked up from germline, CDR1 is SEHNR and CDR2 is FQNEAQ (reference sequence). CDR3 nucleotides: TGTTCCAGCAGCTCGAGAGAGACTAGGCTCTACTTC. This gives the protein CSSSSRETRLYF.

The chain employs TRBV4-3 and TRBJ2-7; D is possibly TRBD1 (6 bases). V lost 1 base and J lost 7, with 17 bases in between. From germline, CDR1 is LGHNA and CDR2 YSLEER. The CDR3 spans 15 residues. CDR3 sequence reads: CASSQGDSGQREQYF. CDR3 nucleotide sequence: TGCGCCAGCAGCCAAGGTGACTCGGGACAACGGGAGCAGTACTTC.

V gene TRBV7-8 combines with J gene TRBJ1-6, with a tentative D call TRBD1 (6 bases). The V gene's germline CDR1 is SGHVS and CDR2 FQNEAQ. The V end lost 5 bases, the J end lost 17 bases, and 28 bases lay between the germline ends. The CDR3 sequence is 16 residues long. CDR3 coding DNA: TGTGCCAGCAGCACAGGGCAGGGCAGAAGAGATGTTAGGTTCCACTTT. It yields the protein CASSTGQGRRDVRFHF.

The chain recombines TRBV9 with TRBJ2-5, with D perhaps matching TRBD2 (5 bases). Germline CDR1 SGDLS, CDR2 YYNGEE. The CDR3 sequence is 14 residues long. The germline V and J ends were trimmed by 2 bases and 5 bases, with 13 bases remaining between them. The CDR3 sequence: CASSVGRGLETQYF. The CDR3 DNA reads TGTGCCAGCAGCGTCGGCCGGGGATTGGAGACCCAGTACTTC.

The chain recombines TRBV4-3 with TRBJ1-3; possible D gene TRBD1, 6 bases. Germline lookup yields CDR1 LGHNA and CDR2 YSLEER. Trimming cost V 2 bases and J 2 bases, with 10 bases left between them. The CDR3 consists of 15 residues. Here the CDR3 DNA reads TGCGCCAGCAGCCAATCGACAGGTCCTGGAAACACCATATATTTT. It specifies CASSQSTGPGNTIYF.